Listed below are T cell receptor beta chains from one sample, sequenced in a study of post-analysis software for immune sequencing data. TCRdb passed the PCR reads through MiXCR, listing each CDR3 protein once. The sample shows over 150,000 distinct CDR3 sequences, around 36% of them seen only once. Material: blood, obtained after autologous hematopoietic stem cell transplantation. The receptor source for this set is a girl under 18 with multiple sclerosis. The CDR3 runs from the conserved cysteine through the conserved F or W. A D gene is named only where the DNA matches it firmly. Where a row states a size, it is once, few, many or the class of an expanded clone; other rows omit it.

J | size | D | V | DNA | CDR3
TRBJ1-5 | . | . | TRBV20-1 | TGCAGTGCTAGAGATAAGCTCTACCGAAATCAGCCCCAGCATTTT | CSARDKLYRNQPQHF
TRBJ2-7 | . | TRBD1 | TRBV5-6 | TGTGCCAGCAGCTTTGGACAGGAGAATTACGAGCAGTACTTC | CASSFGQENYEQYF
TRBJ2-5 | . | . | TRBV20-1 | TGCAGTGCTAGATCGACGGAGGGAGAGACCCAGTACTTC | CSARSTEGETQYF
TRBJ2-5 | . | . | TRBV5-1 | TGCGCCAGCAGCTTACAGCCGAATGGGGAGACCCAGTACTTC | CASSLQPNGETQYF
TRBJ2-1 | . | . | TRBV29-1 | TGCAGCGTTGACCAGTGGTTCTTC | CSVDQWFF
TRBJ2-1 | many | . | TRBV12-3/TRBV12-4 | TGTGCCAGCAGTCCCCGGGCCCCCGCGGGGAATGAGCAGTTCTTC | CASSPRAPAGNEQFF
TRBJ1-5 | once | . | TRBV7-9 | TGTGCCAGCAGCAGAACTTACAATCAGCCCCAGCATTTT | CASSRTYNQPQHF
TRBJ2-1 | . | . | TRBV6-4 | TGTGCCAGCAGTGAGTTACCAGCGGTCTACAATGAGCAGTTCTTC | CASSELPAVYNEQFF
TRBJ2-5 | . | . | TRBV15 | TGTGCCACCAGCAGAGAGGGTGACGGGTTTAGTGTCGGAGAGACCCAGTACTTC | CATSREGDGFSVGETQYF
TRBJ2-5 | . | TRBD2 | TRBV5-1 | TGCGCCAGCAGCTTGGGTTGGGGACTAGCGGGAGGACATGAGCAGTACTTC | CASSLGWGLAGGHEQYF
TRBJ2-1 | many | TRBD2 | TRBV6-5 | TGTGCCAGCAGTTACTCCCCGACTAGCGGTATCTACAATGAGCAGTTCTTC | CASSYSPTSGIYNEQFF